Listed below are T cell receptor beta chains from one sample, sequenced in a study of cytomegalovirus exposure and HLA in healthy donors. The table came from immunoSEQ multiplex PCR; TCRdb's copy has only in-frame clones and leaves some out. The table has about 82,000 clones, less than 80% seen once. The material sequenced was PBMCs. These TCRs come from a man aged 25-45 years in good health and CMV-seropositive. The CDR3 runs from the conserved cysteine through the conserved F or W. A D gene is named only where the DNA matches it firmly. Clone size, where shown, is once, few, many, or a class for clones that have expanded.

d_call	v_call	cdr3_length	clone_size	j_call	cdr3_nt	cdr3_aa
-	TRBV28	15	few	TRBJ1-5	TGTGCCAGCAGGGAAACTACAGGTCTCAATCAGCCCCAGCATTTT	CASRETTGLNQPQHF
TRBD1	TRBV6-1	14	once	TRBJ2-2	TGTGCAAGCCGAAGACAGGGGCGCACCGGGGAGCTGTTTTTT	CASRRQGRTGELFF
TRBD2	TRBV7-9	15	-	TRBJ2-3	TGTGCCAGCAGCTTAGTAGCGGGAGGGACAGATACGCAGTATTTT	CASSLVAGGTDTQYF
-	TRBV7-2	15	-	TRBJ1-4	TGTGCCAGCAGCTCCGTAAGACAGGATTCTGGACTGCTGTTTTTT	CASSSVRQDSGLLFF
TRBD1	TRBV5-8	16	-	TRBJ1-5	TGTGCCAGCAGCATTCGACAGGGCTCTAGCAATCAGCCCCAGCATTTT	CASSIRQGSSNQPQHF
-	TRBV12-1	14	-	TRBJ2-5	TGTGCCAGCAGCCCCCGGGGGGGCCAAGAGACCCAGTACTTC	CASSPRGGQETQYF
-	TRBV7-2	17	few	TRBJ2-6	TGTGCCAGCAGCTTAGCGCCGGGGGAGCGTGGGGCCAACGTCCTGACTTTC	CASSLAPGERGANVLTF
TRBD2	TRBV19	16	-	TRBJ2-2	TGTGCCAGTAGTGTGCCGGGACTAGTAAAGGCCGGGGAGCTGTTTTTT	CASSVPGLVKAGELFF
TRBD2	TRBV6-6	15	-	TRBJ2-1	TGTGCCAGCAGTTACCCGCTAGCGGCCTTCGATGAGCAGTTCTTC	CASSYPLAAFDEQFF
-	TRBV5-4	14	-	TRBJ1-2	TGTGCCAGCAGCTTGGATCAGTGGAACTATGGCTACACCTTC	CASSLDQWNYGYTF
-	TRBV4-3	15	few	TRBJ1-5	TGCGCCAGCAGCCAAGACTTGAGCGGCGATCAGCCCCAGCATTTT	CASSQDLSGDQPQHF
-	TRBV19	14	once	TRBJ1-4	TGTGCCAGTCTAGAGACAGGTCGTAATGAAAAACTGTTTTTT	CASLETGRNEKLFF